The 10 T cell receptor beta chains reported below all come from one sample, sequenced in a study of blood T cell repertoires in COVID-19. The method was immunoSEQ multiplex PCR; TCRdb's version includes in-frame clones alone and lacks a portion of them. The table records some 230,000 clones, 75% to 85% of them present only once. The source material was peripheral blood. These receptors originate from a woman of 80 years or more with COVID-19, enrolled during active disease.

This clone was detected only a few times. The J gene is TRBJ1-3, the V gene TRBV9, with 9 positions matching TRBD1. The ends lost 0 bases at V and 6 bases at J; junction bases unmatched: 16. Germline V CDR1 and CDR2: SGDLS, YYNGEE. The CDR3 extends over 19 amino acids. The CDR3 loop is CASSVVDWGSTGGTNTIYF. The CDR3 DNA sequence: TGTGCCAGCAGCGTAGTAGATTGGGGGAGTACAGGGGGCACAAACACCATATATTTT.

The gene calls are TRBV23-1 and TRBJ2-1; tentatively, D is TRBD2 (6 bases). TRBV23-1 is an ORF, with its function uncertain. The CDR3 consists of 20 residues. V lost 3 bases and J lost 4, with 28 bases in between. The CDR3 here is CASSHNVAALNPPTYNEQFF. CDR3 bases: TGCGCCAGCAGTCACAATGTAGCGGCCCTCAACCCCCCTACGTACAATGAGCAGTTCTTC.

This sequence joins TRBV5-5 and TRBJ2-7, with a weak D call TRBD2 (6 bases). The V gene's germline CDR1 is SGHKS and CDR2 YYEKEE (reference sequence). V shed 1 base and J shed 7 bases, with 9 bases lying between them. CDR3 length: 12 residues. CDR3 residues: CASSLPGREQYF. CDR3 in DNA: TGTGCCAGCAGCTTGCCAGGGAGGGAGCAGTACTTC.

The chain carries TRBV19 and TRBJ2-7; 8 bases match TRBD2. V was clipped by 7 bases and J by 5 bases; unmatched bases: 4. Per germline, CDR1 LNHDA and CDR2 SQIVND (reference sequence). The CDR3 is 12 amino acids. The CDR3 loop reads CASKASGHEQYF. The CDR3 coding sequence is TGTGCCAGTAAAGCTAGCGGGCACGAGCAGTACTTC.

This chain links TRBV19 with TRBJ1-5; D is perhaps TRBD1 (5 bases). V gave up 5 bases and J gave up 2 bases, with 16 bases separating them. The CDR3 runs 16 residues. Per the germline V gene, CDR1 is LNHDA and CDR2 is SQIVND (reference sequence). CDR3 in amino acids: CASSQGRGSGNQPQHF. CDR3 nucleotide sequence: TGTGCCAGTAGTCAGGGTCGTGGGTCGGGCAATCAGCCCCAGCATTTT.

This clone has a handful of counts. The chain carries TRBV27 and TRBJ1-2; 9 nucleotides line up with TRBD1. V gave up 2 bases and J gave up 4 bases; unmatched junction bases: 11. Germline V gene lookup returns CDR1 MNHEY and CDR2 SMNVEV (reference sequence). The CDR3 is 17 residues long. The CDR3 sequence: CASSLTGGARVSYGYTF. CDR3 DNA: TGTGCCAGCAGTTTAACAGGGGGCGCAAGGGTCAGCTATGGCTACACCTTC.

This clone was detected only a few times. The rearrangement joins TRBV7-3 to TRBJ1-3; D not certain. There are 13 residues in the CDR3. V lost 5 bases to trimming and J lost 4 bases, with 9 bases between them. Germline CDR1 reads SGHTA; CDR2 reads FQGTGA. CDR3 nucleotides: TGTGCCAGCAGCCCTGGAGCGGGAAACACCATATATTTT. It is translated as CASSPGAGNTIYF.

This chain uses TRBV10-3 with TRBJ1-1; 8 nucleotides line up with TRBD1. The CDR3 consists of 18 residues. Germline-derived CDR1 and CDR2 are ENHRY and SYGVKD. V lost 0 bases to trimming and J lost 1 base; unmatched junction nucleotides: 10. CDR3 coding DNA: TGTGCCATCAGTGAGTCGATACCAGGGGGCGCGAAGAACACTGAAGCTTTCTTT. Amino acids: CAISESIPGGAKNTEAFF.

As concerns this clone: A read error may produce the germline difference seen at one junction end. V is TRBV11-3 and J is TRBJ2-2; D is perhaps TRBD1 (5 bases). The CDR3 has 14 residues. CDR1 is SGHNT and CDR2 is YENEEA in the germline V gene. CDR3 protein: CASSLDRYTGELFF. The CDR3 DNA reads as TGTGCCAGCAGCCTAGACAGATACACCGGGGAGCTGTTTTTT.

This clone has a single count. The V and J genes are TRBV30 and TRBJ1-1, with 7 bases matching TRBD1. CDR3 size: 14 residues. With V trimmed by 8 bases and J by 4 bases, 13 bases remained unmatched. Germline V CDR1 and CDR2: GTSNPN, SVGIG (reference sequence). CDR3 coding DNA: TGTGCCGCTGACAGGGAAGCTCGGGGCACTGAAGCTTTCTTT. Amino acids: CAADREARGTEAFF.